The 22 T cell receptor beta chains reported below all come from one sample, sequenced in a study of regulatory T cells in long-lasting Graves disease. Time point denoted: newly diagnosed GD, antithyroid drugs for less than 3 months. PBMC-extracted RNA yielded the TCR library. CDR3 regions were amplified by Arm-PCR using iRepertoire HTBI primers to build TCR beta libraries. In TCRdb, the multiplex PCR reads were re-called with MiXCR into one record per CDR3 protein. The sample holds approximately 540,000 distinct CDR3 sequences; 12% are singletons and the top ten take roughly 8.9%. The same data also contributed to another study, on T cells in Graves' hyperthyroidism and ophthalmopathy.

Sequencing was performed on peripheral blood mononuclear cells (PBMCs), taken at new diagnosis, from a patient treated with antithyroid drugs. These receptors all come from a woman in her twenties or thirties with Graves disease.

In its sample, this clonotype was seen many times. V gene TRBV12-3 or TRBV12-4 combines with J gene TRBJ1-2; 8 nucleotides match TRBD1. There are 14 residues in the CDR3. Trimming took 3 bases from V and 5 from J; bases not matched to a gene: 5. CDR3 in amino acids: CASSFAGGAYGYTF. The CDR3 DNA reads TGTGCCAGCAGTTTCGCAGGGGGCGCGTATGGCTACACCTTC.

The genes are TRBV19 and TRBJ2-7, with 16 bases identical to TRBD2. The length of the CDR3 is 18 residues. Germline CDR1 reads LNHDA; CDR2 reads SQIVND (reference sequence). The J segment lost 2 bases and the V segment lost 4 bases, leaving 8 bases of the junction unmatched. The CDR3 bases are TGTGCCAGTAGTAGACCGGGACTAGCGGGAGGGCCTCCCTACGAGCAGTACTTC. Protein sequence: CASSRPGLAGGPPYEQYF.

This clonotype was observed a handful of times. The CDR3 region has the DNA TGTGCCAGCAGCGTAGGTCTAGCGGGACGTATCGGGGAGCTGTTTTTT. It specifies CASSVGLAGRIGELFF. This sequence joins TRBV9 and TRBJ2-2; 9 bases are a match to TRBD2. Germline V gene sequence: CDR1 SGDLS, CDR2 YYNGEE. The V and J ends lost 0 bases and 7 bases, in that order; junction bases with no gene match: 7. This CDR3 contains 16 residues. Supplemented by reference TRBV9 and TRBJ2-2, the full variable domain reads DSGVTQTPKHLITATGQRVTLRCSPRSGDLSVYWYQQSLDQGLQFLIQYYNGEERAKGNILERFSAQQFPDLHSELNLSSLELGDSALYFCASSVGLAGRIGELFFGEGSRLTVL.

There are many counts of this clonotype. V and J are TRBV7-8 and TRBJ2-7; no clear D gene. Germline V gives CDR1 SGHVS, CDR2 FQNEAQ. The CDR3 has 13 residues. Trimming stripped 4 bases from V and 2 bases from J, with 9 bases between. CDR3 loop: CASSYTLTYEQYF. The CDR3 bases are TGTGCCAGCAGCTATACGCTCACCTACGAGCAGTACTTC.

This chain connects TRBV10-3 to TRBJ2-1; D is unclear. Germline V gene sequence: CDR1 ENHRY, CDR2 SYGVKD. CDR3 size: 12 residues. V lost 0 bases to trimming and J lost 13 bases, with 10 bases between them. CDR3 amino acids: CAISESIGAQFF. The DNA for the CDR3 is TGTGCCATCAGTGAGTCGATAGGAGCCCAGTTCTTC.

This clonotype was detected many times. V is TRBV11-2 and J is TRBJ2-1; TRBD2 matches at 11 bases. With 1 base clipped from V and 0 bases from J, the junction kept 8 bases outside the gene matches. Per germline, CDR1 SGHAT and CDR2 FQNNGV. The CDR3 covers 19 residues. The CDR3 coding sequence is TGTGCCAGCAGCTTAGTTTTAGCGGGAGGGCCGGGCTCCTACAATGAGCAGTTCTTC. Its translation: CASSLVLAGGPGSYNEQFF.

This chain connects TRBV15 to TRBJ1-5; no clear D gene. Trimming shortened V by 0 bases and J by 4 bases, and 10 bases separated the two germline ends. This CDR3 is 15 amino acids long. Germline-derived CDR1 and CDR2 are LNHNV and YYDKDF (reference sequence). Written as DNA, the CDR3 is TGTGCCACCAGCAGAGATCGACAAGAAAATCAGCCCCAGCATTTT. As protein: CATSRDRQENQPQHF.

Note on this clonotype: Its ends do not fully match the called genes, so a read error is possible. The gene calls are TRBV7-9 and TRBJ2-2; D possibly corresponds to TRBD2 (5 bases). From germline, CDR1 is SEHNR and CDR2 FQNEAQ (reference sequence). The length of the CDR3 is 16 residues. Written as DNA, the CDR3 is TGTTCCAGCAGTTTGCCGGGGAGCGAGAACACCGGGGAGCTGTTTTTT. Translated: CSSSLPGSENTGELFF.

At least ten counts were recorded for this clonotype. The chain uses TRBV5-6 and TRBJ2-5; TRBD1 aligns across 8 bases. This CDR3 has 14 amino acids. CDR1 is SGHDT, CDR2 YYEEEE, per germline. Trimming removed 5 bases from V and 6 bases from J; junction bases left unmatched: 9. Written as DNA, the CDR3 is TGTGCCAGCAGTGGGCAGGGGGCTAGTAAGACCCAGTACTTC. Its translation: CASSGQGASKTQYF.

This clonotype has a count of ten or more. The chain carries TRBV27 and TRBJ2-1; D unresolved. CDR3 size: 14 residues. The germline gives CDR1 MNHEY, CDR2 SMNVEV (reference sequence). Trimming shortened V by 1 base and J by 0 bases, and 4 bases separated the two germline ends. The DNA for the CDR3 is TGTGCCAGCAGTTTATGGAGCTCCTACAATGAGCAGTTCTTC. This codes for CASSLWSSYNEQFF.

This clonotype occurred a few times. A read error may be the cause here, since a much bigger clone is one base away. The chain uses TRBV6-5 and TRBJ1-5, with D possibly being TRBD1 (5 bases). Germline V gene sequence: CDR1 MNHEY, CDR2 SVGAGI. The CDR3 is 15 amino acids. CDR3 sequence: CASSYSQGGNRPQHF. The CDR3 DNA follows: TGTGCCAGCAGTTACTCTCAGGGAGGCAATCGGCCCCAGCATTTT.

This clonotype was seen many times. The chain employs TRBV28 and TRBJ2-7, with D uncertain. Germline V gene data show CDR1 as MDHEN and CDR2 as SYDVKM. V was cut by 7 bases and J by 3 bases, with 13 bases left in between. The CDR3 has 13 residues. The CDR3, as DNA: TGTGCCAGCACCTCGCGGAAGAACTACGAGCAGTACTTC. Translating gives CASTSRKNYEQYF. Variable domain in full (rest from reference TRBV28 and TRBJ2-7): DVKVTQSSRYLVKRTGEKVFLECVQDMDHENMFWYRQDPGLGLRLIYFSYDVKMKEKGDIPEGYSVSREKKERFSLILESASTNQTSMYLCASTSRKNYEQYFGPGTRLTVT.

This clonotype was counted ten times or more. The chain recombines TRBV2 with TRBJ2-1; D gene ambiguous. CDR1 and CDR2 (germline): SNHLY, FYNNEI. CDR3 length equals 13 residues. V lost 5 bases and J 3 bases, leaving 8 bases between the germline ends. The CDR3 nucleotides are TGTGCCAGCAGTCCCGACAACTACAATGAGCAGTTCTTC. Its translation is CASSPDNYNEQFF.

This clonotype was seen many times. The chain carries TRBV19 and TRBJ1-2; TRBD1 matches 11 bases. Losses at the gene ends were 6 bases for V and 4 bases for J; bases not matched to a gene: 13. Germline V gene data show CDR1 as LNHDA and CDR2 as SQIVND (reference sequence). This CDR3 spans 17 amino acids. CDR3 loop: CASRALVDRGHGYGYTF. Here the CDR3 DNA reads TGTGCCAGTAGAGCCCTCGTGGACAGGGGGCATGGCTATGGCTACACCTTC.

This clonotype has a count of ten or more. The chain couples TRBV15 to TRBJ1-4; maybe TRBD1 (6 bases). This CDR3 comprises 14 residues. Trimming pared 0 bases from V and 7 bases from J, leaving 9 bases between. The germline V gene has CDR1 LNHNV and CDR2 YYDKDF (reference sequence). CDR3 in DNA: TGTGCCACCAGCAGAGACAGGGGTGGTGAAAAACTGTTTTTT. Protein: CATSRDRGGEKLFF.

This clonotype was recorded many times. The J gene is TRBJ2-4, the V gene TRBV5-4; TRBD1 matches at 10 bases. Germline V gene data show CDR1 as SGHNT and CDR2 as YYREEE (reference sequence). V trimming: 0 bases; J trimming: 15 bases; junction bases outside the gene matches: 9. The CDR3 is 14 residues long. The CDR3 loop reads CASSLGQGARNLYF. The CDR3 bases are TGTGCCAGCAGCTTGGGACAGGGGGCCCGAAATTTGTACTTC.

Comment on this clonotype: This may arise from a read error, as a much more abundant clone is one base away. This rearrangement joins TRBV2 to TRBJ2-1; D uncertain. The CDR3 runs to 14 residues. CDR1 is SNHLY, CDR2 FYNNEI, per germline. The V end was cut by 10 bases, the J end by 0 bases, with 13 bases between. CDR3 sequence: CANQKGYSYNEQFF. For the CDR3, the DNA is TGTGCCAACCAAAAGGGCTACTCCTACAATGAGCAGTTCTTC.

This clonotype was counted between two and nine times. The chain links TRBV7-9 to TRBJ2-7, with D unclear. Trimming removed 1 base at V and 4 bases at J, with 8 bases between. Germline V gene data show CDR1 as SEHNR and CDR2 as FQNEAQ (reference sequence). The CDR3 has 13 residues. CDR3 sequence: CASSLDERYEQYF. In DNA, the CDR3 is TGTGCCAGCAGCTTAGATGAGAGGTACGAGCAGTACTTC. Based on the CDR3 plus reference TRBV7-9 and TRBJ2-7, the full variable domain is DTGVSQNPRHKITKRGQNVTFRCDPISEHNRLYWYRQTLGQGPEFLTYFQNEAQLEKSRLLSDRFSAERPKGSFSTLEIQRTEQGDSAMYLCASSLDERYEQYFGPGTRLTVT.

This clonotype was seen more than once but under ten times. J is TRBJ2-7 and V is TRBV30; TRBD1 or TRBD2 may be the D gene (5 bases each). Germline V gives CDR1 GTSNPN, CDR2 SVGIG (reference sequence). The ends were cut back, 0 bases at V and 1 base at J, with 13 bases in the middle. This CDR3 spans 15 amino acids. CDR3 protein: CAWSVLGTASYEQYF. The DNA of the CDR3 is TGTGCCTGGAGTGTACTAGGGACCGCATCCTACGAGCAGTACTTC.

This clonotype was observed a handful of times. This chain joins TRBV6-1 and TRBJ2-1; 7 bases map to TRBD2. Germline lookup yields CDR1 MNHNS and CDR2 SASEGT. The CDR3 contains 13 residues. V lost 8 bases to trimming and J lost 4 bases; unmatched junction nucleotides: 5. CDR3 sequence reads: CASGPSGYNEQFF. The CDR3 DNA is TGTGCCAGCGGGCCTAGCGGATACAATGAGCAGTTCTTC.

The sample holds many counts of this clonotype. CDR3 region: CASRTSQGFYGYTF. CDR3 coding DNA: TGTGCCAGCAGAACCTCACAGGGTTTTTATGGCTACACCTTC. The gene calls are TRBV27 and TRBJ1-2, with D possibly being TRBD1 (6 bases). The CDR3 sequence is 14 residues long. V gave up 6 bases and J gave up 5 bases, with 16 bases separating them. The V gene's germline CDR1 is MNHEY and CDR2 SMNVEV (reference sequence).

This clonotype showed up many times. The rearrangement links TRBV20-1 to TRBJ2-2, with 9 bases aligning to TRBD2. J was trimmed by 7 bases and V by 3 bases; bases with no gene match: 6. Looked up from germline, CDR1 is DFQATT and CDR2 is SNEGSKA (reference sequence). The CDR3 extends over 14 amino acids. The CDR3 spells CSARPGTSNGELFF. DNA of the CDR3: TGCAGTGCTAGGCCCGGGACTAGCAACGGGGAGCTGTTTTTT.